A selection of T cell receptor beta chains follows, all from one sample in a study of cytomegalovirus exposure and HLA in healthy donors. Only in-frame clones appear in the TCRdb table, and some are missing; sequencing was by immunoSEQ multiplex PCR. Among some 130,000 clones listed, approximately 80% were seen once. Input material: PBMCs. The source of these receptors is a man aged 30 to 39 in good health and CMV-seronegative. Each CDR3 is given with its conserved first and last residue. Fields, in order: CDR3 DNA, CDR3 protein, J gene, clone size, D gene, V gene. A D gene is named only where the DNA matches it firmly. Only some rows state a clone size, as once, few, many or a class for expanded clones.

TGTGCCAGCGGTGCGTCACCCCTCCACTTT	CASGASPLHF	TRBJ1-6	-	-	TRBV27
TGTGCCAGCCACCCCCAAGGGGCGTTTGACACCGGGGAGCTGTTTTTT	CASHPQGAFDTGELFF	TRBJ2-2	-	-	TRBV9
TGTGCCAGCAGCCCTAGGAGGGGACACAATGAGCAGTTCTTC	CASSPRRGHNEQFF	TRBJ2-1	-	-	TRBV7-2
TGTGCCAGCAGTGCGGGGGGAAACACTGAAGCTTTCTTT	CASSAGGNTEAFF	TRBJ1-1	-	-	TRBV6-4
TGCGCCAGCAGCTTGGCCTGGAACAGCCCGAATGAAAAACTGTTTTTT	CASSLAWNSPNEKLFF	TRBJ1-4	few	-	TRBV5-1
TGCAGCGTTGAACCCCTTAATTTTAACTATGGCTACACCTTC	CSVEPLNFNYGYTF	TRBJ1-2	-	-	TRBV29-1
TGCGCCAGCAGCCAAAGCAGACAGGGCTACACCTTC	CASSQSRQGYTF	TRBJ1-2	-	-	TRBV4-3
TGTGCCAGCAGGTACTCCGGGTCAAGCCTCTACGAGCAGTACTTC	CASRYSGSSLYEQYF	TRBJ2-7	-	-	TRBV7-2
TGTGCCACCAGCAGAGTCGAGCGGGACTTATTTAATAGGGAGCTGTTTTTT	CATSRVERDLFNRELFF	TRBJ2-2	-	TRBD2	TRBV15
TGTGCCAGCAAGGAGGATCCCCTTACGGACTATGGCTACACCTTC	CASKEDPLTDYGYTF	TRBJ1-2	-	-	TRBV6-5
TGTGCCAGCAGCTCGCGGGGACAGGGGCACGAGCAGTACTTC	CASSSRGQGHEQYF	TRBJ2-7	-	TRBD1	TRBV11-3
TGTGCCAGCAGCGTAGTTGGACAGGGAAATGGCTACACCTTC	CASSVVGQGNGYTF	TRBJ1-2	-	TRBD1	TRBV9
TGTGCCAGCAGCCCGGGACTAGCGGGAGACAATGAGCAGTTCTTC	CASSPGLAGDNEQFF	TRBJ2-1	-	TRBD2	TRBV5-8
TGCGCCAGCACGCGGGGGATGAACACCGGGGAGCTGTTTTTT	CASTRGMNTGELFF	TRBJ2-2	few	TRBD2	TRBV5-1
TGTGCCAGCAGTTTGAGTGGGGGCGCTTCTGAAGCTTTCTTT	CASSLSGGASEAFF	TRBJ1-1	-	-	TRBV27
TGTGCAAGTCGTCCACCGGGGGGGAAGGGAGAGACCCAGTACTTC	CASRPPGGKGETQYF	TRBJ2-5	-	-	TRBV12-2
TGTGCCAGCAGCTCCCCCGAACCCGGGACTAGCGAATACTACAATGAGCAGTTCTTC	CASSSPEPGTSEYYNEQFF	TRBJ2-1	-	TRBD2	TRBV28
TGTGCCAGCAGCCTAGGGGCCCCTAACACCGGGGAGCTGTTTTTT	CASSLGAPNTGELFF	TRBJ2-2	-	-	TRBV7-2
TGCGCCAGCAGCCAAGAAGACCCCAGGGTCAATCAGCCCCAGCATTTT	CASSQEDPRVNQPQHF	TRBJ1-5	-	-	TRBV4-1
TGTGCCAGCACTATCCGGGAATCTCTCCCCCAGCATTTT	CASTIRESLPQHF	TRBJ1-5	-	-	TRBV28
TGTGCCAGCAGCATCGGAGGCGAGCAGTTCTTC	CASSIGGEQFF	TRBJ2-1	-	-	TRBV14
TGCGCCAGCAGCGTCAGGGGATCTGGGGCCAACGTCCTGACTTTC	CASSVRGSGANVLTF	TRBJ2-6	-	-	TRBV5-1
TGTGCCAGTAGTCACCGACACACTAGAATGGATACTGAAGCTTTCTTT	CASSHRHTRMDTEAFF	TRBJ1-1	few	-	TRBV19
TGTGCCAGTACCAACAGGTTCTACGAGCAGTACTTC	CASTNRFYEQYF	TRBJ2-7	-	-	TRBV11-3
TGTGCCAGTAGTATAGATGGGGGATGGGGACTAGCGGTCTTGAATACGCAGTATTTT	CASSIDGGWGLAVLNTQYF	TRBJ2-3	few	TRBD2	TRBV19
TGTGCCAGCAGCTTAGCGGCTCAGGTGAACTACGAGCAGTACTTC	CASSLAAQVNYEQYF	TRBJ2-7	-	-	TRBV7-2
TGTGCCAGCAGCTACCAAAGAGGAGGAGAGACCCAGTACTTC	CASSYQRGGETQYF	TRBJ2-5	-	-	TRBV7-2
TGTGCCAGCAGCCCCGAGGGCTACAATGAGCAGTTCTTC	CASSPEGYNEQFF	TRBJ2-1	-	-	TRBV7-9
TGTGCCAGCAGCGTAGCGCCTGGCTCGACCGGGGAGCTGTTTTTT	CASSVAPGSTGELFF	TRBJ2-2	-	-	TRBV9
TGCAGCGGTATGGCAGCCAAAAACATTCAGTACTTC	CSGMAAKNIQYF	TRBJ2-4	-	-	TRBV29-1
TGTGCCAGCAGCCAAGGGTCGAGCGGGAACTACAATGAGCAGTTCTTC	CASSQGSSGNYNEQFF	TRBJ2-1	-	TRBD2	TRBV14
TGTGCCAGTAGTATCAAGCAGGGGCTGATGAACACTGAAGCTTTCTTT	CASSIKQGLMNTEAFF	TRBJ1-1	-	-	TRBV19
TGCGCCAGCACCCAATCACTCGGGAGTAACTACGAGCAGTACTTC	CASTQSLGSNYEQYF	TRBJ2-7	-	-	TRBV5-1
TGTGCCTGGAGTGTAAATGGTCGACAGCTCAATCAGCCCCAGCATTTT	CAWSVNGRQLNQPQHF	TRBJ1-5	-	-	TRBV30
TGTGCCAGCAGGCGACAGGGGACTCACGAGCAGTACTTC	CASRRQGTHEQYF	TRBJ2-7	few	TRBD1	TRBV2
TGTGCCTGGAGTCTCGGGACAGGAAGCACAGATACGCAGTATTTT	CAWSLGTGSTDTQYF	TRBJ2-3	-	TRBD1	TRBV30
TGTGCCTGGGAACGACAGGGGCACACTGAAGCTTTCTTT	CAWERQGHTEAFF	TRBJ1-1	-	TRBD1	TRBV30
TGCAGTGCCCCCAACACAGATACGCAGTATTTT	CSAPNTDTQYF	TRBJ2-3	-	-	TRBV20-1
TGTGCCAGTAGTATAGTCCTCACAGATACGCAGTATTTT	CASSIVLTDTQYF	TRBJ2-3	-	-	TRBV19
TGCAGCGTTGATTGGGGCAGAAGCGAGCAGTACTTC	CSVDWGRSEQYF	TRBJ2-7	-	-	TRBV29-1
TGTGCCTCAAGACTAGCGGGAGGGCAAAGTGAGCAGTTCTTC	CASRLAGGQSEQFF	TRBJ2-1	-	TRBD2	TRBV19
TGCGCCAGCAGCCACGCCGGGACAGAGACGTACGAGCAGTACTTC	CASSHAGTETYEQYF	TRBJ2-7	-	TRBD1	TRBV4-1
TGCGCCAGCAGCCAAGGACTAGCGGCTTCCTACAATGAGCAGTTCTTC	CASSQGLAASYNEQFF	TRBJ2-1	-	TRBD2	TRBV4-1
TGTGCCAGCAGCTCTCAGGGGACCTACAATGAGCAGTTCTTC	CASSSQGTYNEQFF	TRBJ2-1	-	-	TRBV5-4
TGTGCCAGCAGCCCTCGGACAGGGGATTTAGTCGGGGGCTACACCTTC	CASSPRTGDLVGGYTF	TRBJ1-2	-	TRBD1	TRBV9
TGTGCCAGCAGTCTCGGACTAGCGGCAGATACGCAGTATTTT	CASSLGLAADTQYF	TRBJ2-3	-	TRBD2	TRBV6-5
TGTGCCAGCAGTTTATCCGAGGGGGCGCTTAATGAAAAACTGTTTTTT	CASSLSEGALNEKLFF	TRBJ1-4	-	TRBD1	TRBV28
TGTGCCAGCAGCAAGGACAGGGGAGAGACAGATACGCAGTATTTT	CASSKDRGETDTQYF	TRBJ2-3	-	TRBD1	TRBV7-8
TGTGCCAGCAGCGTAGTTGCGGTCAGGGACACCGGGGAGCTGTTTTTT	CASSVVAVRDTGELFF	TRBJ2-2	-	-	TRBV9